This is a list of T cell receptor beta chains from one sample in a study of long-term antiretroviral therapy in people with HIV. The assay was immunoSEQ multiplex PCR, and TCRdb's table has in-frame clones only and misses some. Of about 6,000 clones in the sample, roughly 73% were seen once. Material: unsorted PBMCs, obtained 0.5 years before starting antiretroviral therapy. The receptors shown here come from a man in his forties or fifties with HIV. Both conserved end residues are part of each CDR3. A D gene is named only where the DNA matches it firmly. Only some rows state a clone size, as once, few, many or a class for expanded clones.

TRBD1,TRBV5-1,.,TRBJ2-2,TGCGCCAGCAGCTTGGACGGACAGGGGATTGCCGGGGAGCTGTTTTTT,CASSLDGQGIAGELFF
.,TRBV5-1,.,TRBJ2-2,TGCGCCAGCAGCACCGAGGGGCGCGAATGGGACACCGGGGAGCTGTTTTTT,CASSTEGREWDTGELFF
.,TRBV2,.,TRBJ2-7,TGTGCCAGCAGTATGACTGTCCGGTTTGGCTACGAGCAGTACTTC,CASSMTVRFGYEQYF
.,TRBV18,.,TRBJ2-7,TGTGCCAGCTCACCACTCCAATCGATCTACAGGGGGGGAGGCTCCTACGAGCAGTACTTC,CASSPLQSIYRGGGSYEQYF
.,TRBV28,once,TRBJ1-2,TGTGCCAGCAGTTTGTCGCAGGGATTATATGGCTACACCTTC,CASSLSQGLYGYTF
.,TRBV6-5,few,TRBJ1-2,TGTGCCACTTTTGGGGGGACCGGCTACACCTTC,CATFGGTGYTF
TRBD2,TRBV2,.,TRBJ2-1,TGTGCCAGCAGTGAAGCGGGGACTAGCGGGGGGGGTTCCTACAATGAGCAGTTCTTC,CASSEAGTSGGGSYNEQFF
.,TRBV7-2,.,TRBJ1-2,TGTGCCAGCAGCTTAGAAGCAGGGGCCTCCTACACCTTC,CASSLEAGASYTF
.,TRBV19,large,TRBJ2-7,TGTGCCAGTAGTATCGGGGCCCGGGGTTACGAGCAGTACTTC,CASSIGARGYEQYF
.,TRBV19,.,TRBJ1-1,TGTGCCAGTAGATACAGGCTGAACACTGAAGCTTTCTTT,CASRYRLNTEAFF
.,TRBV28,.,TRBJ1-5,TGTGCCAGCAGTAAGGGGACTACTAATCAGCCCCAGCATTTT,CASSKGTTNQPQHF
.,TRBV7-8,.,TRBJ2-7,TGTGCCAGCAGCTCTCGGGGGGCCCCGTACGAGCAGTACTTC,CASSSRGAPYEQYF
.,TRBV6-1,.,TRBJ2-7,TGTGCCAGCAGTGCTGCTTGGGACACCACCTACGAGCAGTACTTC,CASSAAWDTTYEQYF
.,TRBV14,.,TRBJ1-3,TGTGCCAGCAGAAGGGACGGGTACTCTGGAAACACCATATATTTT,CASRRDGYSGNTIYF
.,TRBV6-6,once,TRBJ1-6,TGTGCCGCTTGGGATCCGGGCTCCAATTCACCCCTCCACTTT,CAAWDPGSNSPLHF
TRBD1,TRBV7-9,.,TRBJ1-1,TGTGCCAGCAGCTCCCGGCAGGGGGGGAACACTGAAGCTTTCTTT,CASSSRQGGNTEAFF
TRBD1,TRBV28,.,TRBJ1-3,TGTGCCAGCAGTCAGGACAGGGGGCTCGGAAACACCATATATTTT,CASSQDRGLGNTIYF
TRBD1,TRBV11-2,few,TRBJ2-2,TGTGCCAGCAGCTTAGGACAGGGTGGGATGACCGGGGAGCTGTTTTTT,CASSLGQGGMTGELFF
.,TRBV9,few,TRBJ1-2,TGTGCCAGCAGCCCCCGACAGGCGGTCAGCTATGGCTACACCTTC,CASSPRQAVSYGYTF
.,TRBV7-2,.,TRBJ2-1,TGTGCCAGCAGCACCAGTGCAGGCGATGAGCAGTTCTTC,CASSTSAGDEQFF
.,TRBV5-4,.,TRBJ2-7,TGTGCCAGCAGCTTCGACCGGACATACGAGCAGTACTTC,CASSFDRTYEQYF
.,TRBV7-2,.,TRBJ2-7,TGTGCCAGCAGCTTAGACCCAGCCTACGAGCAGTACTTC,CASSLDPAYEQYF
.,TRBV10-2,.,TRBJ1-1,TGCGCCAGCAATGGAGGAGTTAACACTGAAGCTTTCTTT,CASNGGVNTEAFF
.,TRBV13,.,TRBJ2-7,TGTGCCAGCAGCTCTGAGCAGTACTTC,CASSSEQYF
.,TRBV30,.,TRBJ2-7,TGTGCCTGGACCGCTTCAGGACACTACTACGAGCAGTACTTC,CAWTASGHYYEQYF
.,TRBV7-8,.,TRBJ1-6,TGTGCCAGCAGCCTGGGGAATTCACCCCTCCACTTT,CASSLGNSPLHF
.,TRBV7-9,few,TRBJ2-7,TGTGCCAGCAGCTTACGCCCAGACGAGCAGTACTTC,CASSLRPDEQYF
TRBD2,TRBV9,.,TRBJ2-3,TGTGCCAGCAGCGTAGAGGGACTAGCGGGGGGCGCAGATACGCAGTATTTT,CASSVEGLAGGADTQYF
.,TRBV11-2,once,TRBJ2-7,TGTGCCAGCAGCTTAGCGCGGACCCCCTACGAGCAGTACTTC,CASSLARTPYEQYF
.,TRBV6-5,.,TRBJ2-1,TGTGCCAGCAGTTACCATCATGAGCAGTTCTTC,CASSYHHEQFF
.,TRBV7-2,.,TRBJ1-6,TGTGCCAGCAGCTTAGCACAGGCCCGAAGTTCACCCCTCCACTTT,CASSLAQARSSPLHF
.,TRBV10-2,.,TRBJ1-3,TGCGCCAGCAGTGAGTCGAAAAGCTCTGGAAACACCATATATTTT,CASSESKSSGNTIYF
.,TRBV5-1,.,TRBJ1-6,TGCGCCAGCAGCTTAGACGGTTCCTATAATTCACCCCTCCACTTT,CASSLDGSYNSPLHF
.,TRBV4-1,.,TRBJ2-7,TGCGCCAGCAGCCAAGCCCGGGGGAAAGGACTACGCGAGCAGTACTTC,CASSQARGKGLREQYF
TRBD1,TRBV27,.,TRBJ1-5,TGTGCCAGCAGTTTCTCCGGACAGGGAAGGAATCAGCCCCAGCATTTT,CASSFSGQGRNQPQHF
.,TRBV7-7,.,TRBJ2-5,TGTGCCAGCAGCTTAGACTTTCAAGAGACCCAGTACTTC,CASSLDFQETQYF
TRBD2,TRBV9,once,TRBJ2-1,TGTGCCAGCAGCGGAATTAGCGGGGGGAAATACAATGAGCAGTTCTTC,CASSGISGGKYNEQFF
TRBD2,TRBV6-6,once,TRBJ2-7,TGTGCCAGCAGAAGACTAGCGGGCGAGCAGTACTTC,CASRRLAGEQYF
TRBD2,TRBV2,.,TRBJ2-7,TGTGCCAGCAGTCCGCGGACTAGCGGGGGTTGGGAGCAGTACTTC,CASSPRTSGGWEQYF
.,TRBV19,.,TRBJ1-5,TGTGCCAGTAGTATGGTAAGAACCCATCAGCCCCAGCATTTT,CASSMVRTHQPQHF
.,TRBV27,.,TRBJ2-7,TGTGCCAGCAGTCCCCGTGCAGGGGAGGACGAGCAGTACTTC,CASSPRAGEDEQYF
.,TRBV5-1,.,TRBJ2-2,TGCGCCAGCAGCCCGGACGTCGCGAACACCGGGGAGCTGTTTTTT,CASSPDVANTGELFF
.,TRBV5-6,.,TRBJ1-4,TGTGCCAGCAGCCCGGACAGAACTGAAAAACTGTTTTTT,CASSPDRTEKLFF
TRBD1,TRBV30,.,TRBJ2-3,TGTGCCTGGAGGGACAGGGGTACAGATACGCAGTATTTT,CAWRDRGTDTQYF
.,TRBV10-2,.,TRBJ2-3,TGCGCCAGTACACCTGACACGAACACAGATACGCAGTATTTT,CASTPDTNTDTQYF
.,TRBV6-1,once,TRBJ1-2,TGTGCCAGCAGTGAAGGTTTTGAACAGGGAAGGGGCTACACCTTC,CASSEGFEQGRGYTF
TRBD1,TRBV6-1,.,TRBJ1-6,TGTGCCAGCAGTGAGGGGACAGGGAGAAATTCACCCCTCCACTTT,CASSEGTGRNSPLHF
TRBD1,TRBV9,.,TRBJ1-3,TGTGCCAGCAGCTTGACAGGGCTGACTGGAAACACCATATATTTT,CASSLTGLTGNTIYF
.,TRBV5-1,.,TRBJ2-7,TGCGCCAGCAGCTTGGAGGGGACATATACATCCTACGAGCAGTACTTC,CASSLEGTYTSYEQYF
.,TRBV12-5,.,TRBJ2-3,TGTGCTAGTGGTTTGGTAGGGGACGGGGAAAGCACAGATACGCAGTATTTT,CASGLVGDGESTDTQYF
.,TRBV18,.,TRBJ2-1,TGTGCCAGCTCAGAATCCGGGGGGCCTTTGGTCTTC,CASSESGGPLVF
.,TRBV7-9,.,TRBJ2-7,TGCGCCAGCAGCCCGGACGGGAGCTCCTACGAGCAGTACTTC,CASSPDGSSYEQYF
.,TRBV11-3,.,TRBJ2-1,TGTGCCAGCAGCTCGTTTGAAGAAGAGCAGTTCTTC,CASSSFEEEQFF